These 15 T cell receptor beta chains originate from one sample sequenced in a study of patients and donors after allogeneic stem cell transplantation. Using its own MiXCR run on the RT-PCR reads, TCRdb lists one record per CDR3 protein. The table includes about 960,000 distinct CDR3 sequences, roughly 18% detected once. The sample taken for sequencing was blood, either unsorted or a sorted T cell fraction (not recorded which). All receptors come from a human donor who was either an allogeneic HSCT recipient or a stem cell or donor lymphocyte infusion donor (not recorded which). It is not recorded whose cells these are; they may come from a transplant donor.

This clonotype was seen a handful of times. This rearrangement joins TRBV6-2 or TRBV6-3 to TRBJ2-7; D is possibly TRBD1 or TRBD2 (6 bases each). CDR1 and CDR2 from the germline V gene are MNHEY and SVGEGT. This CDR3 spans 20 amino acids. Trimming took 0 bases from V and 1 from J, leaving 25 bases between them. CDR3 residues: CASSYSPEVGGYSDSYEQYF. The CDR3 nucleotides read TGTGCCAGCAGTTACTCCCCCGAGGTAGGGGGGTATTCGGATTCCTACGAGCAGTACTTC.

The table lists this clonotype with many counts. The CDR3 loop is CASSPGGVYGYTF. The CDR3 nucleotides are TGCGCCAGCTCGCCCGGGGGGGTCTATGGCTACACCTTC. V gene TRBV5-1 combines with J gene TRBJ1-2; perhaps TRBD1 as D (5 bases). The CDR3 has 13 residues. CDR1 and CDR2 from the germline V gene are SGHRS and YFSETQ. The V gene lost 7 bases and the J gene lost 4 bases, with 14 bases spanning the gap.

This chain connects TRBV20-1 to TRBJ2-5, with 9 bases fitting TRBD2. The CDR3 length is 15 residues. Germline CDR1 DFQATT, CDR2 SNEGSKA (reference sequence). V shed 5 bases, J shed 4 bases, and the junction held 11 bases outside the gene matches. The CDR3 DNA reads TGCAGTGCTTGTAGCGGGAGTGTAGGTGGAGAGACCCAGTACTTC. It specifies CSACSGSVGGETQYF.

This clonotype has just a few counts. The chain carries TRBV10-3 and TRBJ1-3; 7 nucleotides align to TRBD1. The length of the CDR3 is 13 residues. Germline V gives CDR1 ENHRY, CDR2 SYGVKD. The J segment lost 4 bases and the V segment lost 5 bases, leaving 2 bases of the junction unmatched. The CDR3 loop reads CAISRDSGNTIYF. The CDR3 nucleotides read TGTGCCATCAGTAGGGACAGCGGAAACACCATATATTTT.

The gene calls are TRBV3-1 and TRBJ2-7, with D unresolved. This CDR3 has 16 amino acids. Germline V gives CDR1 LGHDT, CDR2 YNNKEL (reference sequence). V was cut by 2 bases and J by 3 bases, with 17 bases left in between. CDR3 nucleotides: TGTGCCAGCAGCCAATACCCCTTGGGGTACTTCTACGAGCAGTACTTC. Amino acids: CASSQYPLGYFYEQYF.

This clonotype has just a few counts. The chain has TRBV6-1 and TRBJ1-5; D call uncertain. Trimming removed 5 bases from V and 9 bases from J, with 14 bases in between. The CDR3 is 13 amino acids. The germline CDR1 and CDR2 sequences are MNHNS and SASEGT. Here the CDR3 reads CASSLEAGRPQHF. The CDR3 DNA sequence: TGTGCCAGCAGTCTCGAGGCCGGAAGGCCCCAGCATTTT.

The chain carries TRBV13 and TRBJ1-1; TRBD1 is a possible D gene (5 bases). Germline V gene lookup returns CDR1 PRHDT and CDR2 FYEKMQ (reference sequence). V gave up 5 bases and J gave up 2 bases, with 12 bases separating them. CDR3 size: 14 residues. CDR3 sequence reads: CASSDSTANTEAFF. In nucleotides, the CDR3 is TGTGCCAGCAGCGACAGCACAGCCAACACTGAAGCTTTCTTT.

This rearrangement joins TRBV7-3 to TRBJ2-3, with D tentatively TRBD1 (6 bases). The V gene lost 1 base and the J gene lost 12 bases, with 17 bases spanning the gap. The CDR3 runs 14 residues. CDR1 and CDR2 from the germline V gene are SGHTA and FQGTGA. The CDR3 DNA reads TGTGCCAGCAGCTTAATCCGTGGGGGCAGGCCTCAGTATTTT. Amino acids: CASSLIRGGRPQYF.

This clonotype was observed a few times. DNA of the CDR3: TGTGCCAGCAGTTCGACAGGGTCCAATAACTATGGCTACACCTTC. This sequence encodes CASSSTGSNNYGYTF. This sequence joins TRBV11-3 and TRBJ1-2, with 7 bases matching TRBD1. The CDR3 has 15 amino acids. The germline CDR1 and CDR2 sequences are SGHNT and YENEEA. J was trimmed by 1 base and V by 6 bases; bases with no gene match: 8.

In this sample, this clonotype turned up a few times. This chain uses TRBV27 with TRBJ1-5; D is unresolved. The CDR3 loop spans 13 amino acids. With 5 bases removed from V and 7 bases from J, the gap between germline ends came to 12 bases. Germline loops: CDR1 MNHEY, CDR2 SMNVEV (reference sequence). In DNA form, the CDR3 reads TGTGCCAGCAGTGACGGCGGGCTGCAGCCCCAGCATTTT. Translated: CASSDGGLQPQHF.

The rearrangement links TRBV5-1 to TRBJ1-1; D is unclear. The CDR3 runs to 13 residues. Trimming shortened V by 0 bases and J by 9 bases, and 12 bases separated the two germline ends. From germline, CDR1 is SGHRS and CDR2 YFSETQ. CDR3 bases: TGCGCCAGCAGCTTGGCCGGTCCCCTACAAGCTTTCTTT. It codes for CASSLAGPLQAFF.

The chain combines TRBV29-1 with TRBJ2-7; 10 nucleotides align to TRBD1. The CDR3 length is 15 residues. Germline assignment: CDR1 SQVTM and CDR2 ANQGSEA. J was trimmed by 3 bases and V by 7 bases; bases with no gene match: 12. CDR3 loop: CSGTSGTGALYEQYF. DNA of the CDR3: TGCAGCGGAACGTCCGGGACAGGGGCTCTCTACGAGCAGTACTTC.

This clonotype was picked up a small number of times. CDR3 sequence (DNA): TGTGCCAGCAGCCCCTGGGGTCGTGTAACTGAAGCTTTCTTT. As protein: CASSPWGRVTEAFF. V is TRBV5-6 and J is TRBJ1-1; D remains ambiguous. Per germline, CDR1 SGHDT and CDR2 YYEEEE. With 4 bases removed from V and 5 bases from J, the gap between germline ends came to 15 bases. There are 14 residues in the CDR3.

This chain connects TRBV6-5 to TRBJ2-7; either TRBD1 or TRBD2 may fit D (5 bases each). This CDR3 spans 18 amino acids. From germline, CDR1 is MNHEY and CDR2 SVGAGI. Trimming removed 3 bases at V and 1 base at J, with 22 bases between. In DNA form, the CDR3 reads TGTGCCAGCAGTTATGGTCTCGGGGCCGAGTCAATTTCCTACGAGCAGTACTTC. This sequence encodes CASSYGLGAESISYEQYF.

The chain combines TRBV4-3 with TRBJ2-4; D gene ambiguous. V was clipped by 0 bases and J by 8 bases, with 11 bases between them. The CDR3 is 14 residues long. Germline V CDR1 and CDR2: LGHNA, YSLEER. CDR3 DNA sequence: TGCGCCAGCAGCCAAGATAGAAGCACGGACATTCAGTACTTC. This translates into CASSQDRSTDIQYF.